These 9 T cell receptor beta chains came from one sample sequenced in a study of T cells after yellow fever vaccination. TCRdb itself ran the 5' RACE reads through MiXCR, one entry per CDR3 protein. The profile shows 300,000 or so distinct CDR3 sequences, roughly 8.7% of them singletons. Sequences were derived from CD4+ T cells sorted from PBMCs, sampled 5 days after the yellow fever booster vaccination. The origin of the receptors is a young man who received the YFV17D yellow fever vaccine.

The chain employs TRBV20-1 and TRBJ2-7; TRBD1 matches 11 bases. CDR3 size: 15 residues. Germline lookup yields CDR1 DFQATT and CDR2 SNEGSKA (reference sequence). Trimming at V came to 3 bases and at J to 4 bases, leaving 8 bases not matched to a gene. CDR3 in amino acids: CSARGTGGALYEQYV. As DNA, the CDR3 is TGCAGTGCTAGGGGGACAGGGGGAGCCCTTTACGAGCAGTACGTC.

The V and J genes are TRBV3-1 and TRBJ1-3, with D possibly matching TRBD1 (5 bases). This CDR3 contains 14 residues. V was pared by 3 bases and J by 4 bases, with 10 bases between. Germline V gene data show CDR1 as LGHDT and CDR2 as YNNKEL (reference sequence). For the CDR3, the DNA is TGTGCCAGCAGCCAGGGGCCGGCGGGAAACACCATATATTTT. Protein sequence: CASSQGPAGNTIYF.

This clonotype was seen a handful of times. This chain uses TRBV12-3 or TRBV12-4 with TRBJ1-4, with D possibly matching TRBD1 (5 bases). The CDR3 is made up of 15 amino acids. V lost 3 bases and J 8 bases, leaving 16 bases between the germline ends. This chain's CDR3 is CASSFPAGTEEKLFF. The CDR3, as DNA: TGTGCCAGCAGTTTTCCGGCCGGGACGGAGGAAAAACTGTTTTTT.

This clonotype was counted only a few times. The V gene is TRBV4-1, the J gene TRBJ1-1; D is unresolved. V gave up 2 bases and J gave up 3 bases, with 13 bases separating them. CDR1 is MGHRA and CDR2 is YSYEKL in the germline V gene. This CDR3 spans 15 amino acids. CDR3 DNA sequence: TGCGCCAGCAGCCAAACTGTTTCTTGGTACACTGAAGCTTTCTTT. Translating it yields CASSQTVSWYTEAFF.

The V call is TRBV5-1, the J call TRBJ2-3; D possibly matches TRBD1 or TRBD2 (5 bases each). V was pared by 0 bases and J by 7 bases, with 12 bases between. The CDR3 spans 14 residues. CDR1 is SGHRS, CDR2 YFSETQ, per germline. CDR3 loop: CASSLAGAGNTQYF. The DNA for the CDR3 is TGCGCCAGCAGCTTGGCTGGGGCCGGGAATACGCAGTATTTT. The full variable domain, completed using reference TRBV5-1 and TRBJ2-3, is KAGVTQTPRYLIKTRGQQVTLSCSPISGHRSVSWYQQTPGQGLQFLFEYFSETQRNKGNFPGRFSGRQFSNSRSEMNVSTLELGDSALYLCASSLAGAGNTQYFGPGTRLTVL.

In its sample, this clonotype ranks as medium-sized (0.01 to 0.1%). V usage is TRBV5-1 and J usage is TRBJ2-3; D assignment may be TRBD1 or TRBD2 (6 bases each). Germline-derived CDR1 and CDR2 are SGHRS and YFSETQ. The V end lost 1 base, the J end lost 5 bases, and 14 bases lay between the germline ends. CDR3 length: 15 residues. The CDR3 nucleotides are TGCGCCAGCAGCTTGATGGGGGGCCGGGGAGATACGCAGTATTTT. Translating it yields CASSLMGGRGDTQYF.

This clonotype was observed a handful of times. The rearrangement uses TRBV11-2 and TRBJ2-1; 8 nucleotides align to TRBD1. Germline CDR1 reads SGHAT; CDR2 reads FQNNGV. The length of the CDR3 is 16 residues. Trimming removed 6 bases from V and 1 base from J; junction bases left unmatched: 8. The chain's CDR3 is CASSHTRGLSYNEQFF. The CDR3, as DNA: TGTGCCAGCAGTCACACCAGGGGGCTATCCTACAATGAGCAGTTCTTC.

This clonotype appeared a few times. V and J are TRBV7-9 and TRBJ1-5; maybe TRBD1 (5 bases). The CDR3 loop spans 12 amino acids. V gave up 3 bases and J gave up 6 bases, with 6 bases separating them. Germline loops: CDR1 SEHNR, CDR2 FQNEAQ (reference sequence). The CDR3 DNA reads TGTGCCAGCAGCTTCGGGGGTCAGCCCCAGCATTTT. Translated, it gives CASSFGGQPQHF.

The chain uses TRBV7-2 and TRBJ1-2; 7 bases line up with TRBD1. Germline assignment: CDR1 SGHTA and CDR2 FQGNSA. This CDR3 contains 13 residues. The J segment lost 7 bases and the V segment lost 3 bases, leaving 5 bases of the junction unmatched. The CDR3 nucleotides read TGTGCCAGCAGCTTCGACAGGGAAGGTGGCTACACCTTC. It encodes CASSFDREGGYTF.